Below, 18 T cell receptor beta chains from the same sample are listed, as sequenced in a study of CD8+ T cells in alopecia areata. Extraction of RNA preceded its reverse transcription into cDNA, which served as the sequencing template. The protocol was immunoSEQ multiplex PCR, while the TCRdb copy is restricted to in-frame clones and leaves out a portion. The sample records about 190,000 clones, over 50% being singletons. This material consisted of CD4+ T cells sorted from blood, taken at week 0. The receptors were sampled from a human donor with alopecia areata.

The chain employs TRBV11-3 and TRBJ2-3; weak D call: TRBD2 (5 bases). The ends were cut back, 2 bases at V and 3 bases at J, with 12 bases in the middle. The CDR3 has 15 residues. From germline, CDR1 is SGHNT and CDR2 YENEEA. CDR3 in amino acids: CASSLPRVVTDTQYF. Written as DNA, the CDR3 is TGTGCCAGCAGCTTACCGAGGGTCGTGACAGATACGCAGTATTTT.

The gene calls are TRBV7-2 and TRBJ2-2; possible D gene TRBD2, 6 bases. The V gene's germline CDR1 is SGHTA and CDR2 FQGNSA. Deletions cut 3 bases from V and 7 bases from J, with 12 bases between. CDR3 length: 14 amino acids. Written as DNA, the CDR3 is TGTGCCAGCAGCTTGAATAGCGGTAGCGGGGAGCTGTTTTTT. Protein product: CASSLNSGSGELFF.

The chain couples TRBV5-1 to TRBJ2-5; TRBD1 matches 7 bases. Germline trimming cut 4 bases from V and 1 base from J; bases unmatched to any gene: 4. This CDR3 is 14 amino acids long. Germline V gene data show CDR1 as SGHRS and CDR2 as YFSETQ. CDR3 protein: CASSPGQAQETQYF. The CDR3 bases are TGCGCCAGCAGCCCTGGACAGGCCCAAGAGACCCAGTACTTC.

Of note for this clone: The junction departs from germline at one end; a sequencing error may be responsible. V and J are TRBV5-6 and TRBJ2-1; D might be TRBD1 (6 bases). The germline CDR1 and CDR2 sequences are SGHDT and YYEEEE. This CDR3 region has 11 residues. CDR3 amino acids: CASRWDNEQFF. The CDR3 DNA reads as TGTGCCAGCAGATGGGACAACGAGCAGTTCTTC.

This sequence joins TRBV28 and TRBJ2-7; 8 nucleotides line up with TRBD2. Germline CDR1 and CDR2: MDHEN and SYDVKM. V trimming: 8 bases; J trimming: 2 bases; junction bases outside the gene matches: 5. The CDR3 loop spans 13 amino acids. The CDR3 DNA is TGTGCCAGCGGTGAGGGACTAGCCTACGAGCAGTACTTC. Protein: CASGEGLAYEQYF. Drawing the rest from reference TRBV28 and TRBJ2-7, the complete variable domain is DVKVTQSSRYLVKRTGEKVFLECVQDMDHENMFWYRQDPGLGLRLIYFSYDVKMKEKGDIPEGYSVSREKKERFSLILESASTNQTSMYLCASGEGLAYEQYFGPGTRLTVT.

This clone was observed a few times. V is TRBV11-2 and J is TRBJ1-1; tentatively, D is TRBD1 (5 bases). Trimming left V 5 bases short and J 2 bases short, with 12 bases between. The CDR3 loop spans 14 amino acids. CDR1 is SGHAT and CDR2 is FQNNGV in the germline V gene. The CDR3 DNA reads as TGTGCCAGCAGCCCACGACAGATAAACACTGAAGCTTTCTTT. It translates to CASSPRQINTEAFF.

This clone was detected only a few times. CDR3 sequence reads: CASSLEWAGNEQFF. The CDR3 DNA sequence: TGTGCCAGCAGCTTAGAGTGGGCGGGCAATGAGCAGTTCTTC. This rearrangement joins TRBV7-2 to TRBJ2-1; TRBD2 is a possible D gene (5 bases). This CDR3 has 14 residues. Per germline, CDR1 SGHTA and CDR2 FQGNSA. Trimming shortened V by 1 base and J by 6 bases, and 10 bases separated the two germline ends.

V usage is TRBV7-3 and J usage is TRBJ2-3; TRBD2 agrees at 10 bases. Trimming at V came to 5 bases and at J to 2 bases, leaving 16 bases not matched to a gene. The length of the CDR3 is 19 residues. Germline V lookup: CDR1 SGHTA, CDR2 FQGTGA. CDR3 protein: CASSAGGSLAGDYTDTQYF. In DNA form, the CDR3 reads TGTGCCAGCAGCGCCGGTGGTAGTCTAGCGGGGGACTACACAGATACGCAGTATTTT.

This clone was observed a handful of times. In DNA form, the CDR3 reads TGTGCCAGCAGCCAAGGGACACTAAAAGAGACCCAGTACTTC. It encodes CASSQGTLKETQYF. The rearrangement joins TRBV9 to TRBJ2-5; weak D call: TRBD1 (6 bases). Germline values: CDR1 SGDLS, CDR2 YYNGEE. The V gene lost 4 bases and the J gene lost 3 bases, with 13 bases spanning the gap. The CDR3 consists of 14 residues. Filled out from reference TRBV9 and TRBJ2-5, the complete variable domain reads DSGVTQTPKHLITATGQRVTLRCSPRSGDLSVYWYQQSLDQGLQFLIQYYNGEERAKGNILERFSAQQFPDLHSELNLSSLELGDSALYFCASSQGTLKETQYFGPGTRLLVL.

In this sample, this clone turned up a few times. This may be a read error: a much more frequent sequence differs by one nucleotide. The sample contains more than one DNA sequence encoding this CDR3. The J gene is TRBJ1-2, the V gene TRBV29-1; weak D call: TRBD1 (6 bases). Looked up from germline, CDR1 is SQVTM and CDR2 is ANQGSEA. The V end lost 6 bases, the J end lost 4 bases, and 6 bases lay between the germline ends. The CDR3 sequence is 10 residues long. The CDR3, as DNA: TGCAGCGTGGACAGCTATGGCTACACCTTC. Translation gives CSVDSYGYTF.

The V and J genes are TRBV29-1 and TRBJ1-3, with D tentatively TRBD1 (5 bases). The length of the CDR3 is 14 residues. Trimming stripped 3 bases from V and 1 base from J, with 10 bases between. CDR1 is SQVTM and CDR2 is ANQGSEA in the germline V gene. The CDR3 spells CSVEAGGSGNTIYF. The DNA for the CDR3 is TGCAGCGTTGAGGCGGGGGGTTCTGGAAACACCATATATTTT.

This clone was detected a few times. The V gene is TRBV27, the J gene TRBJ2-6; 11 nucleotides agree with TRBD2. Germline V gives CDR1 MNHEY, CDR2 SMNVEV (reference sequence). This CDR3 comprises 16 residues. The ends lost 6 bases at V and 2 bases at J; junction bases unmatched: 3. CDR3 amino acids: CASSRSGGAGANVLTF. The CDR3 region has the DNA TGTGCCAGCAGCCGTAGCGGGGGGGCTGGGGCCAACGTCCTGACTTTC. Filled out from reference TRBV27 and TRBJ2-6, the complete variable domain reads EAQVTQNPRYLITVTGKKLTVTCSQNMNHEYMSWYRQDPGLGLRQIYYSMNVEVTDKGDVPEGYKVSRKEKRNFPLILESPSPNQTSLYFCASSRSGGAGANVLTFGAGSRLTVL.

This chain's CDR3 is CASSQLARGGYTF. CDR3 nucleotides: TGCGCCAGCAGCCAATTGGCCAGGGGTGGCTACACCTTC. The chain employs TRBV4-1 and TRBJ1-2, with D perhaps matching TRBD1 (6 bases). The germline V gene has CDR1 MGHRA and CDR2 YSYEKL. This CDR3 region has 13 residues. Trimming stripped 2 bases from V and 7 bases from J, with 11 bases between.

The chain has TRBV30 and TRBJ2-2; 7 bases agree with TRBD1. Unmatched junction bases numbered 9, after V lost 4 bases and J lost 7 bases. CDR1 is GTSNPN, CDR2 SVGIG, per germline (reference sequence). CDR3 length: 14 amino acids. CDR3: CAWKEDRVYGELFF. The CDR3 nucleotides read TGTGCCTGGAAGGAAGACAGGGTGTACGGGGAGCTGTTTTTT. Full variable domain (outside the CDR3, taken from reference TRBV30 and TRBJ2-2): SQTIHQWPATLVQPVGSPLSLECTVEGTSNPNLYWYRQAAGRGLQLLFYSVGIGQISSEVPQNLSASRPQDRQFILSSKKLLLSDSGFYLCAWKEDRVYGELFFGEGSRLTVL.

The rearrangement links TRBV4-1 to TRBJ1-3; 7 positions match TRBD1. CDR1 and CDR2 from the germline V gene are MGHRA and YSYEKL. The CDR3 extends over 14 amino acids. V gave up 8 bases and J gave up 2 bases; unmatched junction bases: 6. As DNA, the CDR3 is TGCGCCAGCCATCAGGGGGACCCTGGAAACACCATATATTTT. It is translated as CASHQGDPGNTIYF.

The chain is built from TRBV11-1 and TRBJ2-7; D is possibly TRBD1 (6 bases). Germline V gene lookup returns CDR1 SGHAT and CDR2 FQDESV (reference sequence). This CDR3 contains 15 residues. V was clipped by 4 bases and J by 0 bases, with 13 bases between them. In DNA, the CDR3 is TGTGCCAGCAGCTCCAGACAGGTATTCTCCTACGAGCAGTACTTC. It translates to CASSSRQVFSYEQYF. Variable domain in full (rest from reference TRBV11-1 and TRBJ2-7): EAEVAQSPRYKITEKSQAVAFWCDPISGHATLYWYRQILGQGPELLVQFQDESVVDDSQLPKDRFSAERLKGVDSTLKIQPAELGDSAMYLCASSSRQVFSYEQYFGPGTRLTVT.

The CDR3: CASSSTGANYGYTF. Written as DNA, the CDR3 is TGCGCCAGCAGCTCCACCGGGGCGAACTATGGCTACACCTTC. J is TRBJ1-2 and V is TRBV5-1; a possible D gene is TRBD1 (5 bases). The CDR3 has 14 amino acids. Germline V gene sequence: CDR1 SGHRS, CDR2 YFSETQ. The V gene lost 3 bases and the J gene lost 2 bases, with 11 bases spanning the gap.

The CDR3 loop is CASEGGGHEQYF. CDR3 nucleotides: TGTGCCAGCGAGGGGGGTGGCCACGAGCAGTACTTC. The chain recombines TRBV7-9 with TRBJ2-7; D might be TRBD1 or TRBD2, each matching 6 bases. This CDR3 is built from 12 residues. From germline, CDR1 is SEHNR and CDR2 FQNEAQ (reference sequence). The V end lost 8 bases, the J end lost 5 bases, and 13 bases lay between the germline ends.